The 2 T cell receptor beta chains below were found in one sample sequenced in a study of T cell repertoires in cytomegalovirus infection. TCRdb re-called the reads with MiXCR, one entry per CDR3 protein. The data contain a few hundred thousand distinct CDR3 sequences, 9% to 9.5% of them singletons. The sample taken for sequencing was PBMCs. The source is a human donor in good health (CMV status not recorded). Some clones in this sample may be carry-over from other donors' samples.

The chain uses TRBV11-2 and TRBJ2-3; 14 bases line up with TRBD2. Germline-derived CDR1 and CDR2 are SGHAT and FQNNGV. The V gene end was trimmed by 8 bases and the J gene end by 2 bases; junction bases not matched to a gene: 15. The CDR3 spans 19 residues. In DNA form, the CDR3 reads TGTGCCAGCTCCTTAACCGGGACTAGCGGGAGCGGGACCACAGATACGCAGTATTTT. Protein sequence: CASSLTGTSGSGTTDTQYF.

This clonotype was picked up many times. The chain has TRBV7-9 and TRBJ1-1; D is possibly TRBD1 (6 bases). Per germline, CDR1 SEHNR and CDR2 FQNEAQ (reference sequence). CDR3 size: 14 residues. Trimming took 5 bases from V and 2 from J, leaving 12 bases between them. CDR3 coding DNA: TGTGCCAGCAGCCGGACAGAACTAAACACTGAAGCTTTCTTT. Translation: CASSRTELNTEAFF. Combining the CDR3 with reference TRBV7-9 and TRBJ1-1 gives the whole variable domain DTGVSQNPRHKITKRGQNVTFRCDPISEHNRLYWYRQTLGQGPEFLTYFQNEAQLEKSRLLSDRFSAERPKGSFSTLEIQRTEQGDSAMYLCASSRTELNTEAFFGQGTRLTVV.